This T cell receptor (beta chain) was recovered during a study of PD-1 blockade in classical Hodgkin lymphoma. General observations from the study: Reports indicated that newly diagnosed patients had lower baseline TCR diversity than healthy donors did. Before treatment, complete responders showed about the same diversity as newly diagnosed patients. CD4+ TCR diversity rose significantly by C4D1, and CD8+ TCR diversity did not.

To note about this clone: Its antigen is currently unknown.

All patients relapsed after autologous stem cell transplantation, and brentuximab vedotin exposure varied. Best outcomes ranged across complete response, partial response and progressive disease. The CDR3 sequence is 14 residues long. The germline V and J ends were trimmed by 0 bases and 8 bases, with 12 bases remaining between them. Germline-derived CDR1 and CDR2 are SGDLS and YYNGEE. Sequencing used immunoSEQ multiplex PCR; TCRdb keeps in-frame clones, though not all of them. The sample has thousands of clones; roughly 80% are singletons. The chain links TRBV9 to TRBJ2-1; no clear D gene. This receptor was taken from a human donor with classical Hodgkin lymphoma. The specimen was peripheral blood mononuclear cells (PBMCs), collected at baseline. CDR3 DNA sequence: TGTGCCAGCAGCGTAGAGGCTCCCCAGGATGAGCAGTTCTTC. This translates into CASSVEAPQDEQFF.